This T cell receptor beta chain derives from a study of cytomegalovirus exposure and HLA in healthy donors. Findings and limits, study-wide: Later analysis associated a missense DCLRE1C variant with TCR beta V- and J-gene trimming. Among TCR beta chains of equal frequency, HLA-associated ones were more clonally expanded in a later analysis.

Each donor was nominally healthy when sampled (though unrecorded immune exposures were likely). This clone showed up just a few times. Its antigen is as yet unknown. Vbeta (60) and Jbeta (13) primers were used in the PCR. Profiled with immunoSEQ multiplex PCR; TCRdb holds only in-frame clones, not every one. The data contain about 190,000 clones, more than 65% of them seen just once; the ten biggest clones take up about 3%. Germline CDR1 LGHNA, CDR2 YNFKEQ. The CDR3 has 12 amino acids. The V end was cut by 3 bases, the J end by 4 bases, with 6 bases between. Specimen: PBMCs. The source is a woman between 25 and 40 years old in good health and CMV-seropositive. The gene calls are TRBV4-2 and TRBJ1-1; D is ambiguous. In DNA form, the CDR3 reads TGTGCCAGCAGCCATGCGGGCACTGAAGCTTTCTTT. Protein product: CASSHAGTEAFF.